This TCR beta chain was sequenced for a study of a mutant IDH1 vaccine in newly diagnosed glioma. On the study more broadly: Among treated patients, approximately 60% were male and around 38% female, and mean age was approximately 40 years.

Time point described: week 11, during vaccination. A single vaccine dose contained 300 ug of mutant IDH1 20-mer peptide, and topical imiquimod was used with it. TCRdb's table, derived via immunoSEQ multiplex PCR, lists solely in-frame clones and lacks some. The sample records approximately 25,000 clones, 70% to 80% being singletons. Germline V gives CDR1 LNHDA, CDR2 SQIVND (reference sequence). Trimming took off 1 base at V and 7 bases at J, with 7 bases between the two ends. The CDR3 is 12 residues long. As for this clone: Its antigen is not identified.

The receptor was isolated from a woman younger than 30 with glioma. This rearrangement joins TRBV19 to TRBJ1-1; D ambiguous. The sample in question was PBMCs, obtained from a glioma patient whose treatment included an IDH1 peptide vaccine. Here the CDR3 DNA reads TGTGCCAGTAGTATAGGAGACGGTGAAGCTTTCTTT. Translating it yields CASSIGDGEAFF.